This TCR beta chain was identified during a study of blood T cells in healthy people across ages. Study at large: Per two T cells, template switching captured roughly one barcoded beta molecule.

The authors ran a second PCR of about 6 to 12 cycles using a sample-barcoded 5' primer and a J-beta primer mix. TCRdb redid the calling of the 5' RACE reads with MiXCR, one entry per CDR3 protein. This table has more than 700,000 distinct CDR3 sequences, about 48% appearing once. Germline V gene data show CDR1 as MGHRA and CDR2 as YSYEKL. This CDR3 spans 15 amino acids. V lost 3 bases and J lost 5, with 14 bases in between. Sequencing was done on a sample of blood. The TCR originated in a man at least 80 years old in good health. The chain combines TRBV4-1 with TRBJ2-1, with D perhaps given as TRBD1 or TRBD2 (6 bases each). The CDR3 DNA is TGCGCCAGCAGCCACATTGGGGGGCGCGACAATGAGCAGTTCTTC. Protein sequence: CASSHIGGRDNEQFF.